The entry below describes one T cell receptor (beta chain). Germline V gene data show CDR1 as LGHDT and CDR2 as YNNKEL (reference sequence). V was cut by 0 bases and J by 1 base, with 18 bases left in between. The CDR3 totals 18 residues. This sample is part of a study of blood T cell repertoires in COVID-19. The wider study: The study drew acute and convalescent COVID-19 samples from the United States, Italy and Spain.

Profiling relied on immunoSEQ multiplex PCR, and the TCRdb table lists in-frame clones only, not all of them. The sample has 200,000 or so clones, roughly 84% seen once. The chain couples TRBV3-1 (or the pseudogene TRBV3-2) to TRBJ1-1, with D possibly TRBD1 on 5 matching bases. This sequence was found in a woman between 35 and 50 years old who had recovered from COVID-19. Source material: peripheral blood. The CDR3 DNA follows: TGTGCCAGCAGCCAAGATCTTACCGTAAGGGGCGGGAACACTGAAGCTTTCTTT. Encoded protein: CASSQDLTVRGGNTEAFF.